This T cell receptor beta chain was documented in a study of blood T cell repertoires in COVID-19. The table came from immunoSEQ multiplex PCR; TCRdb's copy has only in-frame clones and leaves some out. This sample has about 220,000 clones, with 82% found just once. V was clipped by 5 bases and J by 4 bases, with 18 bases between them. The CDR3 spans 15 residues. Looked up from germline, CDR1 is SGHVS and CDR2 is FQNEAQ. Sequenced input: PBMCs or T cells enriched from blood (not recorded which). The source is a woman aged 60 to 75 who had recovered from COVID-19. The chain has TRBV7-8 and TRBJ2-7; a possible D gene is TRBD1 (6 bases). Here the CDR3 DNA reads TGTGCCAGCAGCGCCAACAGTGGCAGGGGTTACGAGCAGTACTTC. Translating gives CASSANSGRGYEQYF.